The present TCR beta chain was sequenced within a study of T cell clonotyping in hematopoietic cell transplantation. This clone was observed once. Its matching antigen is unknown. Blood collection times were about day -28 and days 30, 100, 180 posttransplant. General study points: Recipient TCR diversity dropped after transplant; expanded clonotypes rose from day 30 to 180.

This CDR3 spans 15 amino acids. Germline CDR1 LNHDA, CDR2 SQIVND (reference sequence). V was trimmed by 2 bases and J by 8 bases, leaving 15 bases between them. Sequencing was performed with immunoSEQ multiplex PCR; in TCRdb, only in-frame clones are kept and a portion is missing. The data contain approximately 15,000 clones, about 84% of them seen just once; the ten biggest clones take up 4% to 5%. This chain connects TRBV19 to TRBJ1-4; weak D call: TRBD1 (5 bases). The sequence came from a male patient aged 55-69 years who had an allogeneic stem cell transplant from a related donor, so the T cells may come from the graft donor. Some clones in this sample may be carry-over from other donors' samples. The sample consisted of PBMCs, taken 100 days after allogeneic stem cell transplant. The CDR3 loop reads CASSINLGGGEKLFF. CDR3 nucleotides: TGTGCCAGTAGTATAAATTTGGGGGGAGGCGAAAAACTGTTTTTT.